This record looks at one T cell receptor (beta chain) sequence and its context. The data stem from a study of cytomegalovirus exposure and HLA in healthy donors. Trimming left V 6 bases short and J 2 bases short, with 17 bases between. This CDR3 region has 15 residues. CDR1 is MNHNS and CDR2 is SASEGT in the germline V gene. Generated by immunoSEQ multiplex PCR, the TCRdb table keeps only in-frame clones and is missing some. The sample comprises under 250,000 clones, around 87% of which are singletons, and more than 1.5% rests with the top ten. The rearrangement links TRBV6-1 to TRBJ2-7; possible D gene TRBD2, 7 bases. Sequencing was done on a sample of PBMCs. This receptor was identified in a woman between 18 and 30 years old in good health and CMV-seropositive. In nucleotides, the CDR3 is TGTGCCAGCAGACTCCTACAGGGAGGGGCCTACGAGCAGTACTTC. The encoded protein is CASRLLQGGAYEQYF.